The entry below describes one TCR beta chain. What it binds is unknown. This sample is drawn from a study of blood T cells in healthy people across ages. Study results and limitations: Aged donors had fewer naive CD4+ cells and lower diversity than long-lived donors. Naive T cell percentage showed a strong correlation with TCR beta diversity.

A sample-barcoded 5' primer and a J-beta primer mix were used in a second PCR of roughly 7 to 11 cycles. Using its own MiXCR run on the 5' RACE reads, TCRdb lists one record per CDR3 protein. Here the sample spans 550,000 to 700,000 distinct CDR3 sequences, roughly 28% being singletons. CDR3 size: 15 residues. J was trimmed by 12 bases and V by 0 bases; bases with no gene match: 11. Germline lookup yields CDR1 LGHNA and CDR2 YSLEER. The TCR was taken from a woman aged 70-85 years in good health. The chain carries TRBV4-3 and TRBJ2-7, with TRBD2 identical over 10 bases. The specimen was blood. The CDR3 nucleotides read TGCGCCAGCAGCCAAGATACTAGCGGGGCCCAAAAGCGGTACTTC. Translated: CASSQDTSGAQKRYF.